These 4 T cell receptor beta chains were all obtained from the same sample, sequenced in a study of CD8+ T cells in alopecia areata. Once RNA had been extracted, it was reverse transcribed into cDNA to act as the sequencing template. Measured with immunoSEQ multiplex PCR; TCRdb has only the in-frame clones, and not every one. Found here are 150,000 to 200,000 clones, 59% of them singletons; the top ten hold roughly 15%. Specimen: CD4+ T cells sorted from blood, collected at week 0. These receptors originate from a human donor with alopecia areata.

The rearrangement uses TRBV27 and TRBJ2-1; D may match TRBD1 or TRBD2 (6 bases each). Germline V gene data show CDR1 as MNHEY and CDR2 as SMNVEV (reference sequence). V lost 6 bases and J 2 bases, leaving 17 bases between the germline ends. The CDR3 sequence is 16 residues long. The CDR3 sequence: CASRTWDGGPYNEQFF. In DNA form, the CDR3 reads TGTGCCAGCAGAACATGGGACGGGGGCCCCTACAATGAGCAGTTCTTC.

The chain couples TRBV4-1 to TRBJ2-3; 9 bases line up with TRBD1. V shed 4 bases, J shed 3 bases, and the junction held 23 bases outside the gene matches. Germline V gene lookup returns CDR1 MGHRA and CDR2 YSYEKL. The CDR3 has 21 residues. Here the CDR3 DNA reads TGCGCCAGCAGCCGAAGTTCTGCCCAGGGACAGGGATCATCACGGACAGATACGCAGTATTTT. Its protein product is CASSRSSAQGQGSSRTDTQYF.

DNA for the CDR3: TGTGCCAGCAGCTTAGGGCAGGTCGGCGGCTACACCTTC. Protein product: CASSLGQVGGYTF. The rearrangement links TRBV7-9 to TRBJ1-2; D is undetermined. V dropped 1 base and J dropped 8 bases, with 11 bases sitting between them. The germline gives CDR1 SEHNR, CDR2 FQNEAQ (reference sequence). The CDR3 is made up of 13 amino acids. The full variable domain, with the rest looked up from reference TRBV7-9 and TRBJ1-2, is DTGVSQNPRHKITKRGQNVTFRCDPISEHNRLYWYRQTLGQGPEFLTYFQNEAQLEKSRLLSDRFSAERPKGSFSTLEIQRTEQGDSAMYLCASSLGQVGGYTFGSGTRLTVV.

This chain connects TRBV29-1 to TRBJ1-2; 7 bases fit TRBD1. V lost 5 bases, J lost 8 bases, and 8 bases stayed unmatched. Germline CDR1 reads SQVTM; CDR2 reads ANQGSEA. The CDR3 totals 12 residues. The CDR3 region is CSVPRGLGGYTF. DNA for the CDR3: TGCAGCGTTCCCAGGGGGTTAGGGGGCTACACCTTC. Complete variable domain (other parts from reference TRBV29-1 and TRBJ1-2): SAVISQKPSRDICQRGTSLTIQCQVDSQVTMMFWYRQQPGQSLTLIATANQGSEATYESGFVIDKFPISRPNLTFSTLTVSNMSPEDSSIYLCSVPRGLGGYTFGSGTRLTVV.